This entry is about one TCR beta chain. Its antigen is still unknown. The length of the CDR3 is 13 residues. Between the trimmed V and J ends, which lost 3 bases and 6 bases, there was a span of 10 bases. CDR1 and CDR2 (germline): KGHDR, SFDVKD. The treatment denotes: approximately 9-day PBMC culture with coronavirus spike peptide pools or control peptides (ViraFEST assay). The data derive from a study of vaccination and CD4 T cells after COVID-19. Study overall: Two of the convalescents were Hispanic, and convalescents were six males and four females. From HCoV-229E, HCoV-OC43, HCoV-NL63 and SARS-CoV-2, overlapping spike peptides were used to stimulate the cells.

The Oncomine TCR Beta short-read assay was applied to DNA of cultured CD4+ T cells. MiXCR, run by TCRdb on the PCR reads, gives a single entry per CDR3 protein. The table lists tens of thousands of distinct CDR3 sequences, 40% to 45% of them singletons, with under 3% in the top ten. Sequenced material: CD4+ T cells from blood, cultured in vitro, taken after SARS-CoV-2 vaccination. The sequence was collected from a human donor who had recovered from COVID-19. The V call is TRBV24-1, the J call TRBJ1-2; a possible D gene is TRBD1 (6 bases). CDR3 in amino acids: CATSDRTVHGYTF. CDR3 DNA: TGTGCCACCAGTGATCGGACAGTTCATGGCTACACCTTC.